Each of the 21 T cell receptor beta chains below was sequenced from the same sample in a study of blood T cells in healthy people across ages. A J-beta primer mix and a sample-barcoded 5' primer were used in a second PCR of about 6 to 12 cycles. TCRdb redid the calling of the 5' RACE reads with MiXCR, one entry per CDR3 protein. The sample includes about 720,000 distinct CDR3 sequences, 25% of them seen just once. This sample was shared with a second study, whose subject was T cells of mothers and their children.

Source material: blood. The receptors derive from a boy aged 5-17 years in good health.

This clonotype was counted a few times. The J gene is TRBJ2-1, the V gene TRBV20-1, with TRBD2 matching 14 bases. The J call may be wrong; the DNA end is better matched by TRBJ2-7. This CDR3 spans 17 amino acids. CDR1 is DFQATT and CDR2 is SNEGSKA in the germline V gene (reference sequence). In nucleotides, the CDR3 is TGCAGTGCTAGGGCTGGACTAGCGGGGGGAGTATACTACGAGCAGTACTTC. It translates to CSARAGLAGGVYYEQYF.

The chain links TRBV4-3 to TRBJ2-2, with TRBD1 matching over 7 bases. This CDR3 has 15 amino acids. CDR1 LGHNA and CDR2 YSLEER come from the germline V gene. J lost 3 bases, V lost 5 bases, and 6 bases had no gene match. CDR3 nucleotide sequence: TGCGCCAGCAGCAACTACAGGGGCGACACCGGGGAGCTGTTTTTT. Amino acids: CASSNYRGDTGELFF.

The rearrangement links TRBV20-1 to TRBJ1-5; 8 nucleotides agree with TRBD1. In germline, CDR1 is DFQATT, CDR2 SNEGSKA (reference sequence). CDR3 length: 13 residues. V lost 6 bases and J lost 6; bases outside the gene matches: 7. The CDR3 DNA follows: TGCAGTGCGGAGACAGGGGTCAGTCAGCCCCAGCATTTT. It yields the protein CSAETGVSQPQHF.

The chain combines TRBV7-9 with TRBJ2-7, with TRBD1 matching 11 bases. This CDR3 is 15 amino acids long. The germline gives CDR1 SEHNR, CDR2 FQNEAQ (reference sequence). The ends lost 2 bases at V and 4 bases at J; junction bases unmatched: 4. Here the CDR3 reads CASSLLDRGPYEQYF. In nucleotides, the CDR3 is TGTGCCAGCAGCTTATTGGACAGGGGGCCTTACGAGCAGTACTTC.

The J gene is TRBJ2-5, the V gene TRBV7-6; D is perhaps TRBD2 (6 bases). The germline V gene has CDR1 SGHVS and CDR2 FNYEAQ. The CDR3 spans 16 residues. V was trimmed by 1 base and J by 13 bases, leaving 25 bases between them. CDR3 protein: CASSLVGGGVSYERYF. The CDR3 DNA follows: TGTGCCAGCAGCTTAGTAGGAGGAGGGGTCTCCTACGAGCGGTACTTC.

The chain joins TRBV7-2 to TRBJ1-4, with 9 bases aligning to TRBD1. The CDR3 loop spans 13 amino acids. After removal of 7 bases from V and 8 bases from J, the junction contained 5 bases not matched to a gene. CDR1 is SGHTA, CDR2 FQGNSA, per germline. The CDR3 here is CASKRDRAEKLFF. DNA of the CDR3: TGTGCCAGCAAGCGGGACAGGGCGGAAAAACTGTTTTTT. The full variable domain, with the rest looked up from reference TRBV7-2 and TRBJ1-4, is GAGVSQSPSNKVTEKGKDVELRCDPISGHTALYWYRQSLGQGLEFLIYFQGNSAPDKSGLPSDRFSAERTGGSVSTLTIQRTQQEDSAVYLCASKRDRAEKLFFGSGTQLSVL.

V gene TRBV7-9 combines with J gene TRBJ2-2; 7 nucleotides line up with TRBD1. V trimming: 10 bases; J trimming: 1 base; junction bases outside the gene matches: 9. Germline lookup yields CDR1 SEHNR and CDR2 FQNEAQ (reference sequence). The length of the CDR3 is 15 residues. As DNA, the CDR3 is TGTGCCACCCCCTATGGGGACAGGAACACCGGGGAGCTGTTTTTT. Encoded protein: CATPYGDRNTGELFF.

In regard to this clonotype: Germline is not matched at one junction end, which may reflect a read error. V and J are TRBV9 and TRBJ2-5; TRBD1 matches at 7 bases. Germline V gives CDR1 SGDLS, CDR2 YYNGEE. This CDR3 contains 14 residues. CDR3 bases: TGTGCCAGCAGCCCCATGACAGGGCAAGAGACCCAGCACTTC. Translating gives CASSPMTGQETQHF.

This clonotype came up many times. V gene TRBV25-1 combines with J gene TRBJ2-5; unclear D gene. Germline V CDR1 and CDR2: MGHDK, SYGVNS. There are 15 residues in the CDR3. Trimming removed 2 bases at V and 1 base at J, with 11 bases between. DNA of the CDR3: TGTGCCAGCAGTGAACCGCATGGGTCCCAAGAGACCCAGTACTTC. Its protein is CASSEPHGSQETQYF.

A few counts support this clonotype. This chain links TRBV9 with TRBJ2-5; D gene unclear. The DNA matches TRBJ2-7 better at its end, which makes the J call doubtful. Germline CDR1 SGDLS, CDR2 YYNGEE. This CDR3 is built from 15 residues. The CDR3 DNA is TGTGCCAGCAGCCCTCCTGGATCGGTAGGCAACGAGCAGTACTTC. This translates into CASSPPGSVGNEQYF.

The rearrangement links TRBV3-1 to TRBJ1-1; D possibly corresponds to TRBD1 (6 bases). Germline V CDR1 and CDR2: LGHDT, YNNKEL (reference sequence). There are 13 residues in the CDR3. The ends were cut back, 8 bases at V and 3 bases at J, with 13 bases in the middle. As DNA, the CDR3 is TGTGCCAGCCAGGACAGTATGGACACTGAAGCTTTCTTT. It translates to CASQDSMDTEAFF.

The CDR3 is CASSVSAGVTYEQYF. The CDR3 DNA reads as TGTGCCAGCAGCGTTTCGGCAGGGGTGACCTACGAGCAGTACTTC. The chain uses TRBV9 and TRBJ2-5, with TRBD1 as a possible D gene (6 bases). Matching the DNA end better, TRBJ2-7 makes the J call doubtful. Germline V gives CDR1 SGDLS, CDR2 YYNGEE. The CDR3 spans 15 residues.

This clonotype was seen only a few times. The CDR3, as DNA: TGTGCCAGCAGGTTAAGAACTACGAACACCGGGGAGCTGTTTTTT. It yields the protein CASRLRTTNTGELFF. V is TRBV12-3 or TRBV12-4 and J is TRBJ2-2; D call uncertain. Trimming left V 6 bases short and J 0 bases short, with 11 bases between. The CDR3 is made up of 15 amino acids.

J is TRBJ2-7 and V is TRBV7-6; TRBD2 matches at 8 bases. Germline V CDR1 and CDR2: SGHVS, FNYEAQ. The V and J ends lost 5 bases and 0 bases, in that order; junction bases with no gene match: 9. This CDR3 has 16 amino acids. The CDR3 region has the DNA TGTGCCAGCAGCCCAAAACTAGCGGAGAGCTCCTACGAGCAGTACTTC. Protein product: CASSPKLAESSYEQYF. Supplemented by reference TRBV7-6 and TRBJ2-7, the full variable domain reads GAGVSQSPRYKVTKRGQDVALRCDPISGHVSLYWYRQALGQGPEFLTYFNYEAQQDKSGLPNDRFSAERPEGSISTLTIQRTEQRDSAMYRCASSPKLAESSYEQYFGPGTRLTVT.

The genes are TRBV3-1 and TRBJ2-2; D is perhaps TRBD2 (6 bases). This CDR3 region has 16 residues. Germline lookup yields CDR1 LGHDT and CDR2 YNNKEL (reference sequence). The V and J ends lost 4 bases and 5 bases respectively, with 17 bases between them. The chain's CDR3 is CASSLTVGGLTGELFF. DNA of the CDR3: TGTGCCAGCAGCCTCACGGTCGGGGGATTAACCGGGGAGCTGTTTTTT.

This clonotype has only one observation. CDR3 loop: CASTVGRRSGANVLTF. The CDR3 DNA reads as TGTGCCAGCACCGTTGGACGGCGATCTGGGGCCAACGTCCTGACTTTC. The rearrangement links TRBV6-1 to TRBJ2-6; no clear D. Germline-derived CDR1 and CDR2 are MNHNS and SASEGT. This CDR3 comprises 16 residues. The ends were cut back, 7 bases at V and 1 base at J, with 14 bases in the middle.

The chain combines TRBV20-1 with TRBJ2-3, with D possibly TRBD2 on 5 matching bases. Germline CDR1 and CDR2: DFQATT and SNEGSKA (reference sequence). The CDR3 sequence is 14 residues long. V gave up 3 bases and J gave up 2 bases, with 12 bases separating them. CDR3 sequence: CSARSEASTDTQYF. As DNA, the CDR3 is TGCAGTGCTAGGTCGGAGGCCTCCACAGATACGCAGTATTTT.

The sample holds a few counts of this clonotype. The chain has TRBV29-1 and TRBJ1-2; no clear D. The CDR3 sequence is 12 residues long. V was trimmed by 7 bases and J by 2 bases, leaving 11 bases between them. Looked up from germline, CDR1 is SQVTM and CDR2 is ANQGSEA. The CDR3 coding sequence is TGCAGCGCCCAAGACGGGAACTATGGCTACACCTTC. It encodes CSAQDGNYGYTF.

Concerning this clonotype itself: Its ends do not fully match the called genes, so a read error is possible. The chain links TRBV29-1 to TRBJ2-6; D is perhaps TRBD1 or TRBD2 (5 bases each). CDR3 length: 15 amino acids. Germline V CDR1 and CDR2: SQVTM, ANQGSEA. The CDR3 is CSVEEGSAGANVPTF. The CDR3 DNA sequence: TGCAGCGTTGAAGAGGGGAGCGCTGGGGCCAACGTCCCGACTTTC.

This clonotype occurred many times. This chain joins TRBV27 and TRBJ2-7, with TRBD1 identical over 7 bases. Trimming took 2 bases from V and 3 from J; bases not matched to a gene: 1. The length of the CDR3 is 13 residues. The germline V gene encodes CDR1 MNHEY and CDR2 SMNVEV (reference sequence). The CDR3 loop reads CASSLGTDYEQYF. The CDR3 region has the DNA TGTGCCAGCAGTTTAGGGACAGACTACGAGCAGTACTTC.

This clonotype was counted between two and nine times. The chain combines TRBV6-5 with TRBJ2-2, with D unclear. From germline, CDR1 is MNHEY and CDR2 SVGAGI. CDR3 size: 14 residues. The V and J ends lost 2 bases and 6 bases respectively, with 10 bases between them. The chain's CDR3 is CASSYTQYAGELFF. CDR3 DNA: TGTGCCAGCAGTTACACACAGTACGCCGGGGAGCTGTTTTTT.